Sequencing of this T cell receptor beta chain was carried out in a study of blood T cells in healthy people across ages. General study results and limits: PBMCs were not sorted, which prevented a conclusive comparison of naive versus antigen-experienced cells.

PCR was performed a second time for roughly 7 to 12 cycles using a sample-barcoded 5' primer and a J-beta primer mix. MiXCR, applied by TCRdb to the 5' RACE reads, yields one record per CDR3 protein. The sample contains about 1.6 million distinct CDR3 sequences, roughly 32% of which appear only once. The CDR3 loop spans 15 amino acids. The V gene's germline CDR1 is SGHNT and CDR2 YYREEE (reference sequence). With respect to this clonotype: Its antigen remains unidentified. One end of the junction fails to match germline, which may point to a read error.

This TCR was sampled from a woman in her 30s in good health. Sequenced material: blood. The chain employs TRBV5-4 and TRBJ2-3, with 11 bases fitting TRBD2. CDR3 loop: CACSKVSGREDTQYF. The CDR3 region has the DNA TGTGCCTGCAGCAAGGTTAGCGGGAGGGAAGATACGCAGTATTTT.